The 15 T cell receptor beta chains listed next were all sequenced from one sample in a study of shared clonotypes between healthy human individuals. Clones were sequenced by immunoSEQ multiplex PCR, and TCRdb holds only the in-frame ones, with some missing. The data hold roughly 300,000 clones, with around 70% observed a single time. Sequences were obtained from memory CD4+ T cells sorted from blood. Regarding subset: CD45RA-negative fraction. The receptors shown here come from a man younger than 40 in good health.

The chain links TRBV13 to TRBJ2-1, with D unclear. Trimming removed 0 bases from V and 8 bases from J, with 5 bases in between. Germline V gene sequence: CDR1 PRHDT, CDR2 FYEKMQ (reference sequence). This CDR3 region has 12 residues. The chain's CDR3 is CASSLGVYEQFF. For the CDR3, the DNA is TGTGCCAGCAGCTTAGGCGTTTATGAGCAGTTCTTC.

The V call is TRBV11-3, the J call TRBJ2-2, with TRBD2 matching 13 bases. This CDR3 is built from 18 residues. The germline V gene has CDR1 SGHNT and CDR2 YENEEA. After removal of 5 bases from V and 5 bases from J, the junction contained 11 bases not matched to a gene. The CDR3 reads CASSARTSGRDWTGELFF. The CDR3 DNA reads as TGTGCCAGCAGCGCACGGACTAGCGGGAGAGATTGGACCGGGGAGCTGTTTTTT.

This clone was seen a single time. The V gene is TRBV19, the J gene TRBJ2-1, with a possible D match to TRBD2 (6 bases). Germline CDR1 is LNHDA and CDR2 is SQIVND (reference sequence). The CDR3 spans 13 residues. Trimming left V 8 bases short and J 4 bases short, with 12 bases between. CDR3 in amino acids: CASGLTRYNEQFF. The CDR3 DNA sequence: TGTGCCAGTGGCCTGACTAGGTACAATGAGCAGTTCTTC.

V is TRBV19 and J is TRBJ2-3; D is perhaps TRBD1 (6 bases). The CDR3 totals 14 residues. Trimming cost V 5 bases and J 1 base, with 10 bases left between them. The germline V gene has CDR1 LNHDA and CDR2 SQIVND (reference sequence). The CDR3 DNA reads as TGTGCCAGTAGTGCGGACAGTGGCACAGATACGCAGTATTTT. As protein: CASSADSGTDTQYF.

The chain combines TRBV4-3 with TRBJ2-1; weak D call: TRBD2 (6 bases). Germline V gene data show CDR1 as LGHNA and CDR2 as YSLEER. Trimming removed 0 bases from V and 0 bases from J, with 18 bases in between. The CDR3 has 19 residues. The CDR3 bases are TGCGCCAGCAGCCAAGAAAGAGCAGGGCGGGGAAGCTCCTACAATGAGCAGTTCTTC. Protein sequence: CASSQERAGRGSSYNEQFF.

As for this clone: This specimen includes other DNA sequences encoding the same CDR3. The gene calls are TRBV19 and TRBJ1-2; D remains unclear. The germline CDR1 and CDR2 sequences are LNHDA and SQIVND (reference sequence). V lost 4 bases and J 7 bases, leaving 7 bases between the germline ends. There are 11 residues in the CDR3. As DNA, the CDR3 is TGTGCCAGTAGTACTGGTGGTGGCTACACCTTC. It codes for CASSTGGGYTF.

The chain has TRBV28 and TRBJ1-4; TRBD1 is a possible D gene (6 bases). With 4 bases removed from V and 4 bases from J, the gap between germline ends came to 10 bases. Germline loops: CDR1 MDHEN, CDR2 SYDVKM. The CDR3 length is 14 residues. CDR3 bases: TGTGCCAGCAGTTCTGGGACATTTAATGAAAAACTGTTTTTT. Protein: CASSSGTFNEKLFF.

In its sample, this clone was seen a few times. This chain links TRBV7-9 with TRBJ2-1; tentatively, D is TRBD1 (7 bases). The CDR3 length is 16 residues. V lost 5 bases and J 7 bases, leaving 21 bases between the germline ends. Germline V CDR1 and CDR2: SEHNR, FQNEAQ (reference sequence). The CDR3 here is CASSRLTGRSGNEQFF. The CDR3 bases are TGTGCCAGCAGCCGATTGACAGGGAGGTCTGGGAATGAGCAGTTCTTC.

The chain recombines TRBV15 with TRBJ1-3; TRBD1 matches 8 bases. Germline-derived CDR1 and CDR2 are LNHNV and YYDKDF (reference sequence). The CDR3 is 16 amino acids. The V and J ends lost 5 bases and 2 bases, in that order; junction bases with no gene match: 8. The CDR3 DNA follows: TGTGCCACCAGCCGACAGACAGGGGAACCTGGAAACACCATATATTTT. This gives the protein CATSRQTGEPGNTIYF. Using reference TRBV15 and TRBJ1-3 for the parts outside the CDR3, the full variable domain is DAMVIQNPRYQVTQFGKPVTLSCSQTLNHNVMYWYQQKSSQAPKLLFHYYDKDFNNEADTPDNFQSRRPNTSFCFLDIRSPGLGDTAMYLCATSRQTGEPGNTIYFGEGSWLTVV.

The rearrangement uses TRBV11-3 and TRBJ2-1; D uncertain. From germline, CDR1 is SGHNT and CDR2 YENEEA. V shed 0 bases and J shed 9 bases, with 6 bases lying between them. The CDR3 totals 12 residues. The DNA for the CDR3 is TGTGCCAGCAGCTTAGATTCGGGTGAGCAGTTCTTC. This sequence encodes CASSLDSGEQFF.

The chain is built from TRBV5-5 and TRBJ1-6; unclear D gene. Germline CDR1 and CDR2: SGHKS and YYEKEE (reference sequence). V was shortened by 0 bases and J by 10 bases, with 11 bases between the two germline ends. The CDR3 runs to 14 residues. CDR3 loop: CASSLGIPGSPLHF. CDR3 nucleotide sequence: TGTGCCAGCAGCTTGGGAATTCCGGGGTCACCCCTCCACTTT.

V and J are TRBV2 and TRBJ2-1, with TRBD1 as a possible D gene (5 bases). V lost 3 bases to trimming and J lost 7 bases, with 16 bases between them. This CDR3 region has 15 residues. CDR1 SNHLY and CDR2 FYNNEI come from the germline V gene. CDR3 nucleotides: TGTGCCAGCAGTGAGTGGGGCGGCGTCTGGAATGAGCAGTTCTTC. Amino acid sequence: CASSEWGGVWNEQFF.

This chain links TRBV6-5 with TRBJ1-1, with D perhaps matching TRBD1 (6 bases). Germline loops: CDR1 MNHEY, CDR2 SVGAGI. V was shortened by 4 bases and J by 0 bases, with 9 bases between the two germline ends. The CDR3 sequence is 14 residues long. The CDR3 DNA follows: TGTGCCAGCAGTTGGGACACCTTGAACACTGAAGCTTTCTTT. Protein product: CASSWDTLNTEAFF.

V gene TRBV5-6 combines with J gene TRBJ2-3, with 14 bases fitting TRBD2. From germline, CDR1 is SGHDT and CDR2 YYEEEE. Unmatched junction bases numbered 1, after V lost 3 bases and J lost 4 bases. This CDR3 spans 15 amino acids. The DNA of the CDR3 is TGTGCCAGCAGCTGGGGACTAGCGGGAGCAGATACGCAGTATTTT. Residues: CASSWGLAGADTQYF.

The chain joins TRBV27 to TRBJ2-1; 9 nucleotides agree with TRBD2. J lost 9 bases, V lost 1 base, and 10 bases had no gene match. Germline V gene sequence: CDR1 MNHEY, CDR2 SMNVEV (reference sequence). This CDR3 is 16 amino acids long. CDR3 amino acids: CASSLWVAGVTGEQFF. The DNA for the CDR3 is TGTGCCAGCAGTTTATGGGTAGCGGGAGTTACAGGTGAGCAGTTCTTC.